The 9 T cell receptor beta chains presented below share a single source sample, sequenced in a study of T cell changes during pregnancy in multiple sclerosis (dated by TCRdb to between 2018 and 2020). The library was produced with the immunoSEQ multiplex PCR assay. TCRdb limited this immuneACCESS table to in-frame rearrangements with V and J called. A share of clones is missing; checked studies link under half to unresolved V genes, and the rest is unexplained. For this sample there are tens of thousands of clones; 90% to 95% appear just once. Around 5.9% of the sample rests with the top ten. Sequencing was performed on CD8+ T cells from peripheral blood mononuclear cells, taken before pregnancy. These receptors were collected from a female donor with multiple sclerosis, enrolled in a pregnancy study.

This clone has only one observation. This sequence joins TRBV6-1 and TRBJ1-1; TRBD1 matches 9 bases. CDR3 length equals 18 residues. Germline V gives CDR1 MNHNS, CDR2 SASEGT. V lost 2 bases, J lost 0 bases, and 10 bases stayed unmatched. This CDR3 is CASSEYGQGRYMNTEAFF. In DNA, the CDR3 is TGTGCCAGCAGTGAATACGGACAGGGGAGATACATGAACACTGAAGCTTTCTTT.

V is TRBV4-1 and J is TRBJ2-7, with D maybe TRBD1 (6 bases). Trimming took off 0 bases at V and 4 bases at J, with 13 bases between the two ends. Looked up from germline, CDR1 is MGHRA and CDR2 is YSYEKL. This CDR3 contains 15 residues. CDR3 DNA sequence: TGCGCCAGCAGCCAAGATCCAGGGGCGCAGTACGAGCAGTACTTC. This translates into CASSQDPGAQYEQYF.

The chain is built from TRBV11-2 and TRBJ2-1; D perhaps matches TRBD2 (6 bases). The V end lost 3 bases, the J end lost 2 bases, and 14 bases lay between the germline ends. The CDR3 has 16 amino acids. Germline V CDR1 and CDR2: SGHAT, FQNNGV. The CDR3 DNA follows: TGTGCCAGCAGCTTCACCTGGAGGGAGCCCTACAATGAGCAGTTCTTC. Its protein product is CASSFTWREPYNEQFF. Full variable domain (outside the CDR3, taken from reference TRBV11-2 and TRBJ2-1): EAGVAQSPRYKIIEKRQSVAFWCNPISGHATLYWYQQILGQGPKLLIQFQNNGVVDDSQLPKDRFSAERLKGVDSTLKIQPAKLEDSAVYLCASSFTWREPYNEQFFGPGTRLTVL.

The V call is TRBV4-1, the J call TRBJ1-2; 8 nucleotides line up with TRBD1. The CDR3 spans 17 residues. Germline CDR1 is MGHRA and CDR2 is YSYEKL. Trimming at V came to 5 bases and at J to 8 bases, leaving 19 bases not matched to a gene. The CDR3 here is CASSEAGQGLATSGYTF. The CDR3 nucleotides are TGCGCCAGCAGCGAGGCAGGACAGGGCCTCGCGACGAGCGGCTACACCTTC.

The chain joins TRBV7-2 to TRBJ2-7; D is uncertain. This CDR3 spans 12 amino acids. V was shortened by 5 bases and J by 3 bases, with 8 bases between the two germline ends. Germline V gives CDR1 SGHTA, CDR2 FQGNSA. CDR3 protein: CASSHHGYEQYF. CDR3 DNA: TGTGCCAGCAGCCACCACGGCTACGAGCAGTACTTC. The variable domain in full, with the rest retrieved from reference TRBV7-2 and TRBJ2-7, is GAGVSQSPSNKVTEKGKDVELRCDPISGHTALYWYRQSLGQGLEFLIYFQGNSAPDKSGLPSDRFSAERTGGSVSTLTIQRTQQEDSAVYLCASSHHGYEQYFGPGTRLTVT.

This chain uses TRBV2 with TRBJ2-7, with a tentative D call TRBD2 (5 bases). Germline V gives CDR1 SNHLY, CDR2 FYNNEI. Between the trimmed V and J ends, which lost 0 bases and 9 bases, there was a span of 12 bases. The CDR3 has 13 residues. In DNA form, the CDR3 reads TGTGCCAGCAGTGAAGCAGGAGGCCGAGTGCAGTACTTC. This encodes CASSEAGGRVQYF.

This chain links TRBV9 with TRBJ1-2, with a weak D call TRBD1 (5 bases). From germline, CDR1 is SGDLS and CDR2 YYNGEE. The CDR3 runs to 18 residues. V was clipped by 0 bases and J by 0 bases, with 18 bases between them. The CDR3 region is CASSVVIVETVANYGYTF. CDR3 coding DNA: TGTGCCAGCAGCGTAGTGATAGTAGAGACAGTAGCTAACTATGGCTACACCTTC.

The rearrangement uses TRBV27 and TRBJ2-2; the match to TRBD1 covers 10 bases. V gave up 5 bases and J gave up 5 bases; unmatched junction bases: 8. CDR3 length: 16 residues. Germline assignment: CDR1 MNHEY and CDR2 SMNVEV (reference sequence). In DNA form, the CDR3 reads TGTGCCAGCAGTCTGGTGACAGGGGGCTTAACCGGGGAGCTGTTTTTT. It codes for CASSLVTGGLTGELFF.

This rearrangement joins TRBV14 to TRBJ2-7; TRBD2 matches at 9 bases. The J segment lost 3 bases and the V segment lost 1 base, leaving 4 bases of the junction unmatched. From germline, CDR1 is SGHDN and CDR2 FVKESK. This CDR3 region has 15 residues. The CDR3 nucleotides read TGTGCCAGCAGCCAAGGTAGCGGGAGTTTCTACGAGCAGTACTTC. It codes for CASSQGSGSFYEQYF.